Presented here are 20 T cell receptor beta chains from one specimen sequenced in a study of breast tumors, draining lymph nodes, adjacent tissues. Via MiXCR, TCRdb re-called the multiplex PCR reads, giving one row per CDR3 protein. The table shows roughly 100,000 distinct CDR3 sequences, with more than 30% occurring only once. The lymph nodes were axillary draining lymph nodes from breast cancer patients. The material sequenced was axillary lymph node tissue. The receptors shown here come from a female donor with breast cancer. Some clones in this sample may be carry-over from other donors' samples.

This sequence joins TRBV10-3 and TRBJ2-7; D not certain. The germline V gene encodes CDR1 ENHRY and CDR2 SYGVKD. V was shortened by 3 bases and J by 3 bases, with 12 bases between the two germline ends. This CDR3 spans 14 amino acids. The CDR3, as DNA: TGTGCCATCAGTGACCCCTCCGGTCGCTACGAGCAGTACTTC. This encodes CAISDPSGRYEQYF.

This clonotype was observed at least ten times. This CDR3 reads CATSEATRNYNEQFF. Written as DNA, the CDR3 is TGTGCCACCAGTGAGGCGACTAGGAACTACAATGAGCAGTTCTTC. The chain combines TRBV24-1 with TRBJ2-1; TRBD2 might be the D (6 bases). The CDR3 loop spans 15 amino acids. Germline V gives CDR1 KGHDR, CDR2 SFDVKD. V gave up 4 bases and J gave up 3 bases, with 12 bases separating them.

This chain links TRBV6-1 with TRBJ2-3; tentative D call: TRBD2 (8 bases). The CDR3 runs 15 residues. CDR1 and CDR2 from the germline V gene are MNHNS and SASEGT. With 4 bases removed from V and 4 bases from J, the gap between germline ends came to 15 bases. The CDR3 coding sequence is TGTGCCAGCAGTGGGACTAGCAGGGGGGCAGATACGCAGTATTTT. Translation: CASSGTSRGADTQYF.

This clonotype came up a few times. The chain uses TRBV20-1 and TRBJ1-1; D may be TRBD1 (5 bases). In germline, CDR1 is DFQATT, CDR2 SNEGSKA (reference sequence). V lost 2 bases and J 3 bases, leaving 7 bases between the germline ends. The CDR3 extends over 12 amino acids. The CDR3 DNA sequence: TGCAGTGCTAGAATGGGGGACACTGAAGCTTTCTTT. It is translated as CSARMGDTEAFF.

V usage is TRBV7-6 and J usage is TRBJ1-5; D is undetermined. This CDR3 region has 13 residues. V was cut by 1 base and J by 3 bases, with 4 bases left in between. In germline, CDR1 is SGHVS, CDR2 FNYEAQ. The CDR3 region has the DNA TGTGCCAGCAGCTTAGTCACCAATCAGCCCCAGCATTTT. It translates to CASSLVTNQPQHF.

Comment on this clonotype: It is likely a read error, because the conserved phenylalanine at the end of the CDR3 is missing. This chain uses TRBV6-5 with TRBJ2-5; D possibly matches TRBD1 or TRBD2 (5 bases each). This CDR3 has 15 amino acids. Germline assignment: CDR1 MNHEY and CDR2 SVGAGI. CDR3 sequence: CAISPQGVGQETQYS. The CDR3 region has the DNA TGTGCCATCAGTCCCCAGGGAGTTGGGCAAGAGACCCAGTACTCC.

Ten or more counts support this clonotype. The CDR3 nucleotides read TGTGCCAGCAGTTACCGGCGGGGGGGAGAAAAACTGTTTTTT. It specifies CASSYRRGGEKLFF. The chain has TRBV6-5 and TRBJ1-4; the D gene is possibly TRBD1 (5 bases). CDR3 length: 14 amino acids. Germline V gene data show CDR1 as MNHEY and CDR2 as SVGAGI. V lost 2 bases and J 8 bases, leaving 12 bases between the germline ends.

The sample holds many counts of this clonotype. The chain joins TRBV19 to TRBJ2-3; no reliable D call. V was cut by 3 bases and J by 5 bases, with 12 bases left in between. Germline lookup yields CDR1 LNHDA and CDR2 SQIVND (reference sequence). There are 14 residues in the CDR3. The CDR3 coding sequence is TGTGCCAGTAGTATTAGAGCGCACATAGATACGCAGTATTTT. Translation: CASSIRAHIDTQYF.

The sample holds many counts of this clonotype. The chain uses TRBV6-5 and TRBJ1-3, with 7 bases aligning to TRBD1. V dropped 6 bases and J dropped 2; count of bases not matched to a gene: 4. The germline CDR1 and CDR2 sequences are MNHEY and SVGAGI. The CDR3 is 14 residues long. The DNA for the CDR3 is TGTGCCAGCAGAGACAGGGAGACTGGAAACACCATATATTTT. Translating gives CASRDRETGNTIYF.

This clonotype was seen many times. The J gene is TRBJ2-5, the V gene TRBV7-2, with D possibly being TRBD1 or TRBD2 (5 bases each). V lost 1 base and J 2 bases, leaving 8 bases between the germline ends. CDR3 length equals 14 residues. Germline V gene data show CDR1 as SGHTA and CDR2 as FQGNSA. The CDR3: CASSLVGDQETQYF. In DNA, the CDR3 is TGTGCCAGCAGCTTAGTGGGGGATCAAGAGACCCAGTACTTC.

With regard to this clonotype: Given the absence of the conserved phenylalanine or tryptophan at the CDR3 end, a read error is likely. The chain uses TRBV7-9 and TRBJ2-3; TRBD2 might be the D (6 bases). CDR3 length equals 16 residues. CDR1 SEHNR and CDR2 FQNEAQ come from the germline V gene (reference sequence). Written as DNA, the CDR3 is TGTGCCAGCAGCTTAGTCTCAGGAACTAGCACAGATGCGCAGTATCTT. Translating gives CASSLVSGTSTDAQYL.

The gene calls are TRBV10-3 and TRBJ1-3; D is uncertain. V lost 3 bases and J lost 8, with 17 bases in between. In germline, CDR1 is ENHRY, CDR2 SYGVKD. This CDR3 is built from 15 residues. This CDR3 is CAISDSFNYGYTIYF. The CDR3 region has the DNA TGTGCCATCAGTGACTCCTTTAACTATGGCTACACCATATATTTT.

The gene calls are TRBV7-9 and TRBJ1-6; 11 bases are shared with TRBD1. The CDR3 has 15 amino acids. The germline V gene has CDR1 SEHNR and CDR2 FQNEAQ (reference sequence). V dropped 5 bases and J dropped 10; count of bases not matched to a gene: 7. The CDR3 protein is CASSPRDRGSSPLHF. CDR3 nucleotides: TGTGCCAGCAGCCCGAGGGACAGGGGGAGCTCACCCCTCCACTTT.

This clonotype appeared a few times. A read error is possible here, since a much larger clone lies one base away. V and J are TRBV20-1 and TRBJ1-2, with 8 bases lining up with TRBD1. This CDR3 comprises 16 residues. The V and J ends lost 1 base and 2 bases, in that order; junction bases with no gene match: 9. Per germline, CDR1 DFQATT and CDR2 SNEGSKA (reference sequence). Here the CDR3 DNA reads TGCAGTGCTAGAGCGGCTCAGGGACAGGCGAACTATGGCTACACCTTC. This encodes CSARAAQGQANYGYTF.

This clonotype was recorded at least ten times. Here the CDR3 DNA reads TGCGCCAGCAGCTGGGGTGGCCGGGAGGGCCAAGACACAGATACGCAGTATTTT. It is translated as CASSWGGREGQDTDTQYF. The V call is TRBV5-1, the J call TRBJ2-3, with 8 bases matching TRBD2. The V gene's germline CDR1 is SGHRS and CDR2 YFSETQ. This CDR3 is built from 18 residues. Unmatched junction bases numbered 14, after V lost 3 bases and J lost 2 bases. The complete variable domain, with remaining parts taken from reference TRBV5-1 and TRBJ2-3, reads KAGVTQTPRYLIKTRGQQVTLSCSPISGHRSVSWYQQTPGQGLQFLFEYFSETQRNKGNFPGRFSGRQFSNSRSEMNVSTLELGDSALYLCASSWGGREGQDTDTQYFGPGTRLTVL.

This clonotype was counted at least ten times. The chain uses TRBV4-2 and TRBJ2-3; 16 bases align to TRBD2. Germline V lookup: CDR1 LGHNA, CDR2 YNFKEQ. CDR3 length equals 20 residues. Germline trimming cut 1 base from V and 3 bases from J; bases unmatched to any gene: 10. The CDR3 sequence: CASSQGVGTSGRAKTDTQYF. CDR3 bases: TGTGCCAGCAGCCAAGGAGTCGGGACTAGCGGGAGGGCCAAAACAGATACGCAGTATTTT.

This clonotype was seen more than once but under ten times. A much larger clone differs by one base, so this may be a read error. The chain joins TRBV6-5 to TRBJ1-5; TRBD1 aligns across 8 bases. This CDR3 contains 14 residues. The junction had 5 bases not matched to a gene; V was cut back by 5 bases and J by 5 bases. Germline CDR1 is MNHEY and CDR2 is SVGAGI. The CDR3 DNA reads as TGTGCCAGCAGTCACAGGGGGAGCGATCAGCCCCAGCATTTT. Its protein is CASSHRGSDQPQHF.

The table lists this clonotype with many counts. The V and J genes are TRBV7-8 and TRBJ1-5; D remains unclear. Trimming left V 5 bases short and J 2 bases short, with 19 bases between. Germline V gene sequence: CDR1 SGHVS, CDR2 FQNEAQ. The CDR3 is 17 residues long. This CDR3 reads CASSHTRIGSGNQPQHF. The CDR3 DNA is TGTGCCAGCAGCCATACCCGAATAGGGTCGGGCAATCAGCCCCAGCATTTT. Using reference TRBV7-8 and TRBJ1-5 for the parts outside the CDR3, the full variable domain is GAGVSQSPRYKVAKRGQDVALRCDPISGHVSLFWYQQALGQGPEFLTYFQNEAQLDKSGLPSDRFFAERPEGSVSTLKIQRTQQEDSAVYLCASSHTRIGSGNQPQHFGDGTRLSIL.

V is TRBV7-6 and J is TRBJ2-1; D tentatively fits TRBD1 or TRBD2 (5 bases each). CDR1 is SGHVS, CDR2 FNYEAQ, per germline. Trimming took off 5 bases at V and 7 bases at J, with 15 bases between the two ends. The CDR3 runs to 14 residues. DNA for the CDR3: TGTGCCAGCAGCCTGGGGGTGGTGGAGAATGAGCAGTTCTTC. This sequence encodes CASSLGVVENEQFF.

This clonotype appeared many times. Just one base apart from a much larger clone, this may be a read error. V and J are TRBV7-3 and TRBJ2-5; possibly TRBD1 for D (5 bases). Germline CDR1 SGHTA, CDR2 FQGTGA. The CDR3 runs to 15 residues. The CDR3 protein is CASSFRGGDQETQHF. The DNA for the CDR3 is TGTGCCAGCAGCTTTAGGGGCGGAGACCAAGAGACCCAGCACTTC.